The sample holds many counts of the clone carrying this TCR beta chain. Time point defined: before trial treatment. Patients who could take part had advanced solid tumors with no tumor-infiltrating lymphocytes. The data were taken from a study of low-dose radiotherapy and immunotherapy resistance in tumors. Overall study: Each fraction given to Cohort 2 every two weeks delivered 1 Gy, and the total reached 13 Gy over 26 weeks.

TRAV- and TRBV-specific primers were used for first-strand cDNA, which covered alpha and beta chains. The PCR that amplified TCRs ran for roughly 20 cycles, relying on a constant-region primer and a V-primer adapter. Amplification (by in vitro transcription) was performed on isolated mRNA. TCRdb redid the calling of the reads with MiXCR, one entry per CDR3 protein. The table records some 82,000 distinct CDR3 sequences, about 20% of them present only once. The CDR3 covers 16 residues. In germline, CDR1 is SGHTA, CDR2 FQGNSA. With 5 bases clipped from V and 5 bases from J, the junction kept 6 bases outside the gene matches.

The rearrangement uses TRBV7-2 and TRBJ2-5; 15 nucleotides agree with TRBD2. The clonotype was recovered from a male donor with prostate cancer. The sample in question was PBMCs, obtained before treatment. CDR3 sequence: CASSQGLAGGLETQYF. CDR3 in DNA: TGTGCCAGCAGCCAGGGACTAGCGGGAGGTTTGGAGACCCAGTACTTC.